This T cell receptor (beta chain) was recovered during a study of neurological immune-mediated disorders. V shed 3 bases and J shed 3 bases, with 6 bases lying between them. This CDR3 has 12 residues. Looked up from germline, CDR1 is DFQATT and CDR2 is SNEGSKA (reference sequence). TCRdb reanalysed the 5' RACE reads using MiXCR and keeps one entry per CDR3 protein. The sample records 75,000 to 80,000 distinct CDR3 sequences, approximately 5% being singletons. This clonotype has just a few counts. What it binds is not known. Study outcomes and limitations: Neither clinical nor MRI features showed any association with the multiple sclerosis repertoire cluster, and the authors stated that larger cohorts are needed. CDR3 amino acid sequences of expanded clones were not shared across subjects, a result suggesting private repertoires in all groups.

The sequenced sample consisted of PBMCs. The TCR comes from a woman aged 25 to 39 with multiple sclerosis. The V gene is TRBV20-1, the J gene TRBJ1-5; possible D gene TRBD1, 5 bases. CDR3: CSARTDNQPQHF. CDR3 nucleotide sequence: TGCAGTGCTAGGACAGACAATCAGCCCCAGCATTTT.